This T cell receptor beta chain comes out of a study of blood T cell repertoires in COVID-19. Study background: Samples taken during acute and convalescent COVID-19 were collected in the United States, Italy and Spain. PBMCs, B-cell-depleted T cells, or T cells provided the cDNA or gDNA that made up the material.

The V end lost 2 bases, the J end lost 2 bases, and 5 bases lay between the germline ends. Germline lookup yields CDR1 KGHDR and CDR2 SFDVKD. This CDR3 is built from 13 residues. Authors' methods: Reference gene primer amplification yielded estimated nucleated cell counts. Profiled with immunoSEQ multiplex PCR; TCRdb holds only in-frame clones, not every one. D and trimming come from the DNA, and the V and J calls and clone size come from that table. The table records about 350,000 clones, roughly 90% of them present only once. During active infection, Seattle patients enrolled and were then monitored through disease.

The genes are TRBV24-1 and TRBJ1-1; D uncertain. The material sequenced was peripheral blood. The receptor comes from a woman aged 55 to 70 with COVID-19, enrolled during active disease. The CDR3 DNA follows: TGTGCCACCAGTGATTCCACTAACACTGAAGCTTTCTTT. This translates into CATSDSTNTEAFF.